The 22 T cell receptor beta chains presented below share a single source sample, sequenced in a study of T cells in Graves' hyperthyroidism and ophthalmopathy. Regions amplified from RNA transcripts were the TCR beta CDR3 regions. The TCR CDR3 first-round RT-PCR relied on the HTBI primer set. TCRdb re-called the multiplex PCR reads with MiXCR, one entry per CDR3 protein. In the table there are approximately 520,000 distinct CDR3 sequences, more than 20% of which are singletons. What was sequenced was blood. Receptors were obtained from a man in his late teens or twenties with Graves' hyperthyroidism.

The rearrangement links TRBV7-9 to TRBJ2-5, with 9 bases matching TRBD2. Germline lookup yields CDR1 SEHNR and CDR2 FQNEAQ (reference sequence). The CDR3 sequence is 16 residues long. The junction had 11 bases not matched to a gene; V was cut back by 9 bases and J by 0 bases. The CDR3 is CASIRSGGEYQETQYF. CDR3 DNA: TGTGCCAGTATTCGTAGCGGGGGCGAATACCAAGAGACCCAGTACTTC.

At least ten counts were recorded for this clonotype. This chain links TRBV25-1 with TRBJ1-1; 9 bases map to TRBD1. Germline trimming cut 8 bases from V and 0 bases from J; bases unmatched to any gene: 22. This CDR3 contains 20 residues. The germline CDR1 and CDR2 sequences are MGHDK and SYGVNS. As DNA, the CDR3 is TGTGCCAGCTTCCCTTCGGGACAGGGACTCCTACCACGCATGAACACTGAAGCTTTCTTT. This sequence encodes CASFPSGQGLLPRMNTEAFF.

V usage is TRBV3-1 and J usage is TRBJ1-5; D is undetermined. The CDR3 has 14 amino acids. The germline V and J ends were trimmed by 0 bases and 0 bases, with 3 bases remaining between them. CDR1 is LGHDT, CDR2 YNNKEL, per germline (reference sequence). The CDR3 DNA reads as TGTGCCAGCAGCCAAGATCTTAGCAATCAGCCCCAGCATTTT. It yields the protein CASSQDLSNQPQHF. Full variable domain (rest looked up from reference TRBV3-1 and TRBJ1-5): DTAVSQTPKYLVTQMGNDKSIKCEQNLGHDTMYWYKQDSKKFLKIMFSYNNKELIINETVPNRFSPKSPDKAHLNLHINSLELGDSAVYFCASSQDLSNQPQHFGDGTRLSIL.

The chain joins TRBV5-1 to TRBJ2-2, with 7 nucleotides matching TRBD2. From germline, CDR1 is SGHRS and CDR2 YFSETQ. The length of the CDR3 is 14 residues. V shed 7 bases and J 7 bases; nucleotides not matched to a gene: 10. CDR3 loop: CASSFGQRGGELFF. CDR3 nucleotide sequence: TGCGCCAGCTCTTTCGGCCAGCGGGGCGGGGAGCTGTTTTTT.

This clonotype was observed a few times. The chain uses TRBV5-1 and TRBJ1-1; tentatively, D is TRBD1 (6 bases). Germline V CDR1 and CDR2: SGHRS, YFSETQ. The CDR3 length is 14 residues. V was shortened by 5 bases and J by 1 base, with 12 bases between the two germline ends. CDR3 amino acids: CASRNGRGNTEAFF. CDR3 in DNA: TGCGCCAGCAGAAATGGCAGGGGGAACACTGAAGCTTTCTTT.

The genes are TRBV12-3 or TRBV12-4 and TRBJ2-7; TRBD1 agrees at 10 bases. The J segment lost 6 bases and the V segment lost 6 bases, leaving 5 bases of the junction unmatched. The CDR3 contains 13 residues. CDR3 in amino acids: CASRPGQGGEQYF. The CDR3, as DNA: TGTGCCAGCAGGCCCGGACAGGGGGGCGAGCAGTACTTC.

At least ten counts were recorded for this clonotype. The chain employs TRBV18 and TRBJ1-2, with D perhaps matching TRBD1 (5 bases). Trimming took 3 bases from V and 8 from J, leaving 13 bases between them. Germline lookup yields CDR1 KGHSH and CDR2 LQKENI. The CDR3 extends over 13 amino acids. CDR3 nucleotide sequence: TGTGCCAGCTCACCTGTGGGCAGGGACGGCTACACCTTC. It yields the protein CASSPVGRDGYTF. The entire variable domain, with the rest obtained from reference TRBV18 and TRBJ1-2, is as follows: NAGVMQNPRHLVRRRGQEARLRCSPMKGHSHVYWYRQLPEEGLKFMVYLQKENIIDESGMPKERFSAEFPKEGPSILRIQQVVRGDSAAYFCASSPVGRDGYTFGSGTRLTVV.

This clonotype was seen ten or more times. For the CDR3, the DNA is TGTGCCAGCAGCCCGCAGCGGGGGGAAGCCTACGAGCAGTACTTC. It translates to CASSPQRGEAYEQYF. This chain uses TRBV11-1 with TRBJ2-7, with 9 nucleotides matching TRBD2. The V gene end was trimmed by 5 bases and the J gene end by 2 bases; junction bases not matched to a gene: 7. The germline V gene encodes CDR1 SGHAT and CDR2 FQDESV (reference sequence). The CDR3 extends over 15 amino acids.

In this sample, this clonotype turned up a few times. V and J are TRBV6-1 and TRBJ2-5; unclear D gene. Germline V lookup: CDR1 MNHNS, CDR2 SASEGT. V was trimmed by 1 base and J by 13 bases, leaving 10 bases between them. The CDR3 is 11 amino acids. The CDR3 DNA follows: TGTGCCAGCAGTGAAGTTGGACGGAGGTACTTC. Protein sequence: CASSEVGRRYF.

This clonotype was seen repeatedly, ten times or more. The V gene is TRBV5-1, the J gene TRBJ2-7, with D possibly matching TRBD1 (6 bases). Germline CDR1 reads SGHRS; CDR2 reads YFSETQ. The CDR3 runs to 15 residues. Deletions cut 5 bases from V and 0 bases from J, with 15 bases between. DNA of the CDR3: TGCGCCAGCAGAAACCCACAGGGAAGCTCCTACGAGCAGTACTTC. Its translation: CASRNPQGSSYEQYF.

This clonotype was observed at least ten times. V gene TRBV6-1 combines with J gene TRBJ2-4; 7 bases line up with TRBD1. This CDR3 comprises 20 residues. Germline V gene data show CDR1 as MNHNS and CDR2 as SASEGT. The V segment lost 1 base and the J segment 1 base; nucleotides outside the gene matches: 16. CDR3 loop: CASSEGGWTGDYWAKNIQYF. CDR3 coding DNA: TGTGCCAGCAGTGAAGGAGGCTGGACAGGAGATTACTGGGCCAAAAACATTCAGTACTTC.

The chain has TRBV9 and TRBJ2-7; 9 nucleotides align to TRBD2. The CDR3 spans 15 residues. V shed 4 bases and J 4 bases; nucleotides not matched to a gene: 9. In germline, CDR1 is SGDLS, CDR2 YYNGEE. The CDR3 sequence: CASSPGGGGVYEQYF. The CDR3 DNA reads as TGTGCCAGCAGCCCTGGGGGCGGGGGGGTTTACGAGCAGTACTTC.

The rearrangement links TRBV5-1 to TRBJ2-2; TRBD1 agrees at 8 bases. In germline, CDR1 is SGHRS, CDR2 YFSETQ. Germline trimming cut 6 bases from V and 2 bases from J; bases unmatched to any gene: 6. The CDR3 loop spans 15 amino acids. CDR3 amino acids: CASNFGQGNTGELFF. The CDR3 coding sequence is TGCGCCAGCAACTTTGGACAGGGAAACACCGGGGAGCTGTTTTTT.

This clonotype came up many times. In DNA form, the CDR3 reads TGTGCCTGGAGTGTCAGGGGGTCTAATCAGCCCCAGCATTTT. Translation: CAWSVRGSNQPQHF. The chain uses TRBV30 and TRBJ1-5, with TRBD1 matching over 7 bases. The CDR3 consists of 14 residues. V lost 0 bases, J lost 4 bases, and 3 bases stayed unmatched. Germline V gene data show CDR1 as GTSNPN and CDR2 as SVGIG (reference sequence). The variable domain in full, completed from reference TRBV30 and TRBJ1-5, reads SQTIHQWPATLVQPVGSPLSLECTVEGTSNPNLYWYRQAAGRGLQLLFYSVGIGQISSEVPQNLSASRPQDRQFILSSKKLLLSDSGFYLCAWSVRGSNQPQHFGDGTRLSIL.

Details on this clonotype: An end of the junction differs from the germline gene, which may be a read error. CDR3 bases: TGCGCCAGCAGCCCTTGGGGACAGCAAGAGACCCAGGACTTC. Translating gives CASSPWGQQETQDF. The chain has TRBV5-1 and TRBJ2-5; 7 positions match TRBD1. Germline values: CDR1 SGHRS, CDR2 YFSETQ. The CDR3 has 14 amino acids.

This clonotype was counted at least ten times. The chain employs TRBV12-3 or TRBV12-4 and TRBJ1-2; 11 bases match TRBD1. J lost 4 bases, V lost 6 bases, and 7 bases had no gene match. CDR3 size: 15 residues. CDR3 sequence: CASSPGQGATYGYTF. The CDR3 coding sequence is TGTGCCAGCAGCCCTGGACAGGGGGCTACCTATGGCTACACCTTC.

The CDR3 loop is CAISRGLAGAPGTGELFF. The CDR3 nucleotides are TGTGCCATCAGCCGCGGACTAGCGGGGGCCCCGGGCACCGGGGAGCTGTTTTTT. This chain uses TRBV10-3 with TRBJ2-2; 13 positions agree with TRBD2. The CDR3 runs to 18 residues. The ends lost 6 bases at V and 4 bases at J; junction bases unmatched: 11. Germline CDR1 and CDR2: ENHRY and SYGVKD.

The CDR3 sequence is CSATGTGTGELFF. The CDR3 nucleotides are TGCAGCGCTACCGGGACGGGAACCGGGGAGCTGTTTTTT. This chain joins TRBV29-1 and TRBJ2-2; perhaps D is TRBD1 or TRBD2 (5 bases each). Germline CDR1 SQVTM, CDR2 ANQGSEA. V was cut by 7 bases and J by 5 bases, with 14 bases left in between. The CDR3 sequence is 13 residues long.

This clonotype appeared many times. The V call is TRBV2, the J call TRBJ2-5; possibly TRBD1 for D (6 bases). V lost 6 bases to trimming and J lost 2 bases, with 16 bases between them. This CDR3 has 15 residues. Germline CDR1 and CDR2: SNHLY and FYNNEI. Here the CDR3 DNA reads TGTGCCAGCAGAGGACAGTTAAGAGGGCAAGAGACCCAGTACTTC. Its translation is CASRGQLRGQETQYF. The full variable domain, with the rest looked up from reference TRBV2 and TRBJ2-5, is EPEVTQTPSHQVTQMGQEVILRCVPISNHLYFYWYRQILGQKVEFLVSFYNNEISEKSEIFDDQFSVERPDGSNFTLKIRSTKLEDSAMYFCASRGQLRGQETQYFGPGTRLLVL.

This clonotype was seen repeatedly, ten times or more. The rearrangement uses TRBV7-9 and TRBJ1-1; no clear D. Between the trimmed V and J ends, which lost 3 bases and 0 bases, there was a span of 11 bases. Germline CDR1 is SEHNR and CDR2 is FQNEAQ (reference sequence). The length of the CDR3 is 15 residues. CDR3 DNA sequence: TGTGCCAGCAGCTTTCAGGAGGGTGTGAACACTGAAGCTTTCTTT. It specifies CASSFQEGVNTEAFF.

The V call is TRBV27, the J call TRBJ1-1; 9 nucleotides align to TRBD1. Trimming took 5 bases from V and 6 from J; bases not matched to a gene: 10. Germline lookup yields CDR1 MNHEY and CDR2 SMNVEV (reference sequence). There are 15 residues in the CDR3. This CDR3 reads CASSPPRDRAAEAFF. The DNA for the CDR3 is TGTGCCAGCAGTCCCCCCCGGGACAGGGCCGCTGAAGCTTTCTTT.

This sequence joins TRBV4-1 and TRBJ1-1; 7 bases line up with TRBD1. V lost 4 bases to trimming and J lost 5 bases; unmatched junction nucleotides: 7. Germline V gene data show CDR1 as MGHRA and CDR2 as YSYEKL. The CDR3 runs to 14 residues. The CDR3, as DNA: TGCGCCAGCAGCCGTTTCAGGGGGGGGACTGAAGCTTTCTTT. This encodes CASSRFRGGTEAFF.